This T cell receptor beta chain was recorded in a study of PD-1 blockade in classical Hodgkin lymphoma. Data came from immunoSEQ multiplex PCR; TCRdb stores just in-frame clones and leaves some out. The data contain around 28,000 clones, 70% of them singletons. This clone was detected once. Its antigen is undetermined. This CDR3 has 13 residues. The V and J ends lost 0 bases and 6 bases, in that order; junction bases with no gene match: 2. In germline, CDR1 is SGHTS, CDR2 YDEGEE. General study findings and limits: Nivolumab starters within 1 year of ASCT were excluded.

After autologous stem cell transplantation all patients relapsed, and prior brentuximab vedotin exposure differed between cohorts. Best outcomes ranged across complete response, partial response and progressive disease. This sample comprised peripheral blood mononuclear cells (PBMCs), obtained before the second cycle of nivolumab. J is TRBJ2-7 and V is TRBV5-8, with 8 bases aligning to TRBD1. The TCR was taken from a human donor with classical Hodgkin lymphoma. As DNA, the CDR3 is TGTGCCAGCAGCTTGGTGACAGGGGTCGAGCAGTACTTC. It specifies CASSLVTGVEQYF.